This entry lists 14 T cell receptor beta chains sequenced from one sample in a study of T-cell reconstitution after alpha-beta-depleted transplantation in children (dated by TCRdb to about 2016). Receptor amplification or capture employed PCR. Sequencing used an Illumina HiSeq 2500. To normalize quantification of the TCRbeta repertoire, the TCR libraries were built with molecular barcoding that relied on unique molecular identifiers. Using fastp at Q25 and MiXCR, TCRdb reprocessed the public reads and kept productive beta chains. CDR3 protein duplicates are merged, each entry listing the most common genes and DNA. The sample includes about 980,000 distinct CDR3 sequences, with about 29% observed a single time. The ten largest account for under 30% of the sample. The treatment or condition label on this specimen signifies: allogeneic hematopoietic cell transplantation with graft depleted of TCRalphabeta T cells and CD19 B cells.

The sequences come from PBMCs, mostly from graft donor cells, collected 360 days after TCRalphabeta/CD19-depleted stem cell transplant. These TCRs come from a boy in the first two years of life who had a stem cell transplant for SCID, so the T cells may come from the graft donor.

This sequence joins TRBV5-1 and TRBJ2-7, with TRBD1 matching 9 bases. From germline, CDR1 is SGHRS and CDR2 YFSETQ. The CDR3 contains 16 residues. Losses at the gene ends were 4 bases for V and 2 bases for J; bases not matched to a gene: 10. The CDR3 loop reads CASSEGGTGKTYEQYF. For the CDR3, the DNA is TGCGCCAGCAGCGAGGGGGGGACAGGGAAGACCTACGAGCAGTACTTC.

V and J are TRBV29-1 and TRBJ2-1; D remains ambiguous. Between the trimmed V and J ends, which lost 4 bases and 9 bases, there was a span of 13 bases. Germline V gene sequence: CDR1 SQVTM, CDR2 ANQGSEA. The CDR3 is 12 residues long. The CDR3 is CSVVDPRAEQFF. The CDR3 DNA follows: TGCAGCGTTGTGGATCCACGGGCTGAGCAGTTCTTC.

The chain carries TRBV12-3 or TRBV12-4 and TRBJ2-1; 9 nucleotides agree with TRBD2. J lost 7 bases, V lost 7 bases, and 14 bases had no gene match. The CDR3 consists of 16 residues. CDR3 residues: CASISPRAGGLNEQFF. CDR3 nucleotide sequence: TGTGCCAGCATCTCTCCTAGGGCGGGGGGGCTGAATGAGCAGTTCTTC.

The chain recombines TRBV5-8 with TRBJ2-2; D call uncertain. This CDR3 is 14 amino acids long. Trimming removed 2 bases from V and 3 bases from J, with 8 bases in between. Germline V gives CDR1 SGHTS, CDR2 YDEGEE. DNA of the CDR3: TGTGCCAGCAGCTTCCTTAGTTACACCGGGGAGCTGTTTTTT. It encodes CASSFLSYTGELFF.

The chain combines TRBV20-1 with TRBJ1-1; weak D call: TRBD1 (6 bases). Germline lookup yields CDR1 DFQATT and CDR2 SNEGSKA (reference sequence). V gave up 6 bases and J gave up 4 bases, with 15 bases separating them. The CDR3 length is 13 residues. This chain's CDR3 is CSAAAWGATEAFF. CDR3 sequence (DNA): TGCAGTGCCGCGGCTTGGGGGGCCACTGAAGCTTTCTTT.

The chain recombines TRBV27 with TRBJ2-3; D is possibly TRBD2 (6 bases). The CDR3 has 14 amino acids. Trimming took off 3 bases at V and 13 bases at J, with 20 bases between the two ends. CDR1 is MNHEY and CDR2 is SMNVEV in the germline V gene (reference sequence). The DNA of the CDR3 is TGTGCCAGCAGTTTGGGACTTAGCTTTAGCAAGGAGTATTTT. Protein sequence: CASSLGLSFSKEYF.

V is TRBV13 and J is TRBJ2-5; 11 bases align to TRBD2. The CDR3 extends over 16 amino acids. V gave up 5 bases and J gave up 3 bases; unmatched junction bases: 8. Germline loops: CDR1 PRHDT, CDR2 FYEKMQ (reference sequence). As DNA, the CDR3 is TGTGCCAGCAGCCCTTTCCGGGGACTAGCGGAAGAGACCCAGTACTTC. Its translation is CASSPFRGLAEETQYF.

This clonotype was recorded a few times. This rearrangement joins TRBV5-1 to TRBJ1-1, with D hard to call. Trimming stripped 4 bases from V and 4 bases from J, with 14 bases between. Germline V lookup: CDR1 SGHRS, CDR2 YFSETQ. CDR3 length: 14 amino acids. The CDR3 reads CASSQRPVGTEAFF. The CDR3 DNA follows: TGCGCCAGCAGCCAGAGACCCGTGGGCACTGAAGCTTTCTTT.

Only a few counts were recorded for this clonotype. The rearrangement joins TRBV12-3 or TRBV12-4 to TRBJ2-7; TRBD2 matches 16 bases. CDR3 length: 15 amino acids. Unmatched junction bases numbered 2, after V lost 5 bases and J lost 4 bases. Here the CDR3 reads CASSGTSGGAYEQYF. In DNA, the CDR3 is TGTGCCAGCAGTGGGACTAGCGGGGGGGCATACGAGCAGTACTTC.

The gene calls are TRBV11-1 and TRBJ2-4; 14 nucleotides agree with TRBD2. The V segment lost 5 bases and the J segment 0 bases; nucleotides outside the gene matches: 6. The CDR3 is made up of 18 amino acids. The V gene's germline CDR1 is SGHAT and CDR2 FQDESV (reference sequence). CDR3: CASSIGTSGGSAKNIQYF. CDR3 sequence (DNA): TGTGCCAGCAGCATCGGGACTAGCGGGGGTTCAGCCAAAAACATTCAGTACTTC.

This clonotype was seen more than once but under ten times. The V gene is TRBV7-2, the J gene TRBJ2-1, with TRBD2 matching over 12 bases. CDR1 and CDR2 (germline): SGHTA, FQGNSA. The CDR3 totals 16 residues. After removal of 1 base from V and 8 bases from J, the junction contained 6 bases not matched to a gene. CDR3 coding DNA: TGTGCCAGCAGCTTAGAGGCTAGCGGGGGGGCTGATGAGCAGTTCTTC. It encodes CASSLEASGGADEQFF. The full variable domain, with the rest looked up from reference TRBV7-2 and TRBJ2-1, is GAGVSQSPSNKVTEKGKDVELRCDPISGHTALYWYRQSLGQGLEFLIYFQGNSAPDKSGLPSDRFSAERTGGSVSTLTIQRTQQEDSAVYLCASSLEASGGADEQFFGPGTRLTVL.

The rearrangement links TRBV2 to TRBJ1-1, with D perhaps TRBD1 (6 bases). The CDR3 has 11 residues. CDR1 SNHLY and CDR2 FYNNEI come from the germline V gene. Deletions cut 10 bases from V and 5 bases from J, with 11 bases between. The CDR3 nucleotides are TGTGCCACGAGGGGGGGGACTGAAGCTTTCTTT. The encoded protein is CATRGGTEAFF.

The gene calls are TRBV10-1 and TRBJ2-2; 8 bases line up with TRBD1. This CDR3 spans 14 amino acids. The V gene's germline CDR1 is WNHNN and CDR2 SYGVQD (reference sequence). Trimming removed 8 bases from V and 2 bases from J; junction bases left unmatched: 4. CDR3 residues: CASGTGLNTGELFF. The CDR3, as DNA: TGCGCCAGCGGGACAGGCCTTAACACCGGGGAGCTGTTTTTT.

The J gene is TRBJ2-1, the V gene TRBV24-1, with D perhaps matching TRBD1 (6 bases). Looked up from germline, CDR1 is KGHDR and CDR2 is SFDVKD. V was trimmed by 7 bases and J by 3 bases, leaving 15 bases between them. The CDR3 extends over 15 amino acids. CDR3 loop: CATSRTDSNYNEQFF. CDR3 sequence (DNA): TGTGCCACCAGCAGGACAGACTCCAACTACAATGAGCAGTTCTTC.